The 8 T cell receptor beta chains listed next were all sequenced from one sample in a study of early T cells in non-severe SARS-CoV-2 infection. Each CDR3 protein gets one entry after TCRdb re-called the 5' RACE reads with MiXCR. The data show about 49,000 distinct CDR3 sequences, about 12% seen once. Input material: whole blood. The source of these receptors is an adult who was a healthcare worker with PCR-confirmed SARS-CoV-2 infection or an uninfected control (not recorded which).

This clonotype was observed a single time. The V and J genes are TRBV7-9 and TRBJ1-1, with D perhaps TRBD1 (6 bases). CDR3 length: 13 amino acids. The germline V gene has CDR1 SEHNR and CDR2 FQNEAQ (reference sequence). Trimming pared 5 bases from V and 5 bases from J, leaving 12 bases between. The CDR3 coding sequence is TGTGCCAGCAGCCAGCAGGGGAGGACTGAAGCTTTCTTT. Translating gives CASSQQGRTEAFF.

This clonotype has ten or more counts. The rearrangement joins TRBV12-5 to TRBJ1-6, with a tentative D call TRBD1 (6 bases). Trimming left V 6 bases short and J 0 bases short, with 21 bases between. The CDR3 loop spans 19 amino acids. Germline CDR1 is LGHNT and CDR2 is FRNRAP. CDR3 sequence reads: CASGPSTGTSSSYNSPLHF. The CDR3 region has the DNA TGTGCTAGTGGACCCTCAACAGGGACTTCGAGCTCCTATAATTCACCCCTCCACTTT.

The sample holds many counts of this clonotype. The rearrangement joins TRBV10-3 to TRBJ2-3, with 7 nucleotides matching TRBD1. The germline gives CDR1 ENHRY, CDR2 SYGVKD. Losses at the gene ends were 4 bases for V and 7 bases for J; bases not matched to a gene: 2. There are 12 residues in the CDR3. The CDR3 DNA reads as TGTGCCATCAGTGGGGACAGCAATACGCAGTATTTT. Encoded protein: CAISGDSNTQYF.

This clonotype was seen many times. The rearrangement links TRBV12-3 or TRBV12-4 to TRBJ1-1; 8 nucleotides agree with TRBD1. The CDR3 is 14 amino acids. V lost 6 bases and J lost 1; bases outside the gene matches: 4. The CDR3 loop reads CASRTGTGNTEAFF. CDR3 nucleotide sequence: TGTGCCAGCAGAACCGGGACAGGGAACACTGAAGCTTTCTTT.

This clonotype has at least ten counts. CDR3 sequence (DNA): TGTGCCGGGACAGCGGAAGAGACCCAGTACTTC. Protein sequence: CAGTAEETQYF. This rearrangement joins TRBV2 to TRBJ2-5; 7 nucleotides align to TRBD1. The J segment lost 3 bases and the V segment lost 11 bases, leaving 3 bases of the junction unmatched. Germline V gene lookup returns CDR1 SNHLY and CDR2 FYNNEI. CDR3 length: 11 amino acids.

In its sample, this clonotype was seen a few times. The chain employs TRBV7-9 and TRBJ2-3, with TRBD2 as a possible D gene (7 bases). Trimming cost V 8 bases and J 3 bases, with 15 bases left between them. Germline V CDR1 and CDR2: SEHNR, FQNEAQ (reference sequence). The CDR3 has 14 amino acids. CDR3 bases: TGTGCCAGCTCAAGGGGGGGCGCGACAGATACGCAGTATTTT. Residues: CASSRGGATDTQYF.

The table lists this clonotype with many counts. The chain employs TRBV7-6 and TRBJ2-3; unclear D gene. The CDR3 loop spans 13 amino acids. Trimming shortened V by 5 bases and J by 3 bases, and 9 bases separated the two germline ends. Germline loops: CDR1 SGHVS, CDR2 FNYEAQ. The CDR3 nucleotides read TGTGCCAGCAGCCGAGGACCGACAGATACGCAGTATTTT. Translating gives CASSRGPTDTQYF.

V is TRBV27 and J is TRBJ2-5; no reliable D call. The V end lost 5 bases, the J end lost 3 bases, and 10 bases lay between the germline ends. CDR1 and CDR2 (germline): MNHEY, SMNVEV (reference sequence). This CDR3 contains 13 residues. The CDR3 region is CASSGLSKETQYF. The DNA for the CDR3 is TGTGCCAGCAGTGGGCTATCCAAAGAGACCCAGTACTTC.